The 9 T cell receptor beta chains listed next were all sequenced from one sample in a study of cytomegalovirus exposure and HLA in healthy donors. This table comes from immunoSEQ multiplex PCR, and its TCRdb copy is limited to in-frame clones, with some not included. Here the sample spans approximately 110,000 clones, around nine tenths being singletons. Sequenced sample: PBMCs. These receptors all come from a woman under 30 in good health and CMV-seronegative.

Concerning this clone: One end of the junction is discordant with germline, which a read error may explain. V gene TRBV6-1 combines with J gene TRBJ2-1; the match to TRBD2 covers 8 bases. The CDR3 is 12 amino acids. Germline loops: CDR1 MNHNS, CDR2 SASEGT. CDR3 residues: CASSEISGKDVF. CDR3 DNA: TGTGCCAGCAGTGAGATTAGCGGGAAAGACGTCTTC.

The V gene is TRBV16, the J gene TRBJ2-7; D not resolved. The germline CDR1 and CDR2 sequences are KGHSY and FQNENV. The CDR3 has 14 residues. Between the trimmed V and J ends, which lost 4 bases and 6 bases, there was a span of 16 bases. The chain's CDR3 is CASSLRVARREQYF. CDR3 nucleotide sequence: TGTGCCAGCAGCCTCCGGGTGGCTCGACGCGAGCAGTACTTC.

This chain links TRBV27 with TRBJ2-1; TRBD1 agrees at 8 bases. The germline CDR1 and CDR2 sequences are MNHEY and SMNVEV (reference sequence). CDR3 length equals 16 residues. With 5 bases clipped from V and 0 bases from J, the junction kept 6 bases outside the gene matches. The DNA of the CDR3 is TGTGCCAGCAGTCACAACAGGGGGAGCTCCTACAATGAGCAGTTCTTC. Translation: CASSHNRGSSYNEQFF.

V gene TRBV11-3 combines with J gene TRBJ2-3, with TRBD2 matching over 13 bases. V dropped 5 bases and J dropped 8; count of bases not matched to a gene: 13. Germline V gene lookup returns CDR1 SGHNT and CDR2 YENEEA. The CDR3 totals 17 residues. The CDR3 DNA is TGTGCCAGCAGCAAATCTTGGACTAGCGGGAGACAAGTTACGCAGTATTTT. This codes for CASSKSWTSGRQVTQYF.

The chain combines TRBV5-1 with TRBJ1-1; 9 bases match TRBD1. The V gene end was trimmed by 4 bases and the J gene end by 5 bases; junction bases not matched to a gene: 6. The CDR3 is 14 amino acids. Germline CDR1 and CDR2: SGHRS and YFSETQ. CDR3 sequence: CASSLGQGRTEAFF. The CDR3, as DNA: TGCGCCAGCAGCCTGGGACAGGGACGTACTGAAGCTTTCTTT.

This clone has only one observation. This CDR3 is also generated by other DNA sequences in the sample. The chain recombines TRBV18 with TRBJ2-7; 7 positions match TRBD2. Germline CDR1 and CDR2: KGHSH and LQKENI. This CDR3 spans 14 amino acids. V lost 2 bases to trimming and J lost 0 bases; unmatched junction nucleotides: 1. CDR3 residues: CASSPGGSSYEQYF. CDR3 nucleotides: TGTGCCAGCTCACCAGGCGGGAGCTCCTACGAGCAGTACTTC.

J is TRBJ2-5 and V is TRBV4-2, with D unresolved. Trimming cost V 3 bases and J 5 bases, with 10 bases left between them. Germline CDR1 reads LGHNA; CDR2 reads YNFKEQ. The CDR3 totals 13 residues. The CDR3 spells CASSHSLEETQYF. DNA for the CDR3: TGTGCCAGCAGCCATAGTCTAGAGGAGACCCAGTACTTC.

The chain joins TRBV28 to TRBJ2-7; D may be TRBD1 (7 bases). CDR3 size: 14 residues. CDR1 is MDHEN, CDR2 SYDVKM, per germline. Trimming stripped 6 bases from V and 2 bases from J, with 14 bases between. As DNA, the CDR3 is TGTGCCAGCAGACCGACAGGGACTGCCTACGAGCAGTACTTC. It specifies CASRPTGTAYEQYF.

This clone occurred a few times. The rearrangement joins TRBV28 to TRBJ1-2; 8 nucleotides agree with TRBD1. This CDR3 is built from 15 residues. Trimming took 6 bases from V and 2 from J; bases not matched to a gene: 8. Germline CDR1 and CDR2: MDHEN and SYDVKM. CDR3 in DNA: TGTGCCAGCAGGTATTCAGGGGGCCTGAACTATGGCTACACCTTC. Protein product: CASRYSGGLNYGYTF.